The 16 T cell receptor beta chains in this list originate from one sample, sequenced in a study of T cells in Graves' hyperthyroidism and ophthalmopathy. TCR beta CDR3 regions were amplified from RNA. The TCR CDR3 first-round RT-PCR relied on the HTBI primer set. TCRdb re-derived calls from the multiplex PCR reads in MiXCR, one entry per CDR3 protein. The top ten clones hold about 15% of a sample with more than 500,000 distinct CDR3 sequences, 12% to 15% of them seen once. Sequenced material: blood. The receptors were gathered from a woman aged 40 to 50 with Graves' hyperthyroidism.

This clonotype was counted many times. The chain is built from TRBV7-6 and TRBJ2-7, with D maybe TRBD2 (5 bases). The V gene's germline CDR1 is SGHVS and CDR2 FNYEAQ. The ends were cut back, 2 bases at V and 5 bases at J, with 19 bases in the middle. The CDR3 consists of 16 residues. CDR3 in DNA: TGTGCCAGCAGCTTACTCCCCGGGGTGGTTGTGCACGAGCAGTACTTC. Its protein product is CASSLLPGVVVHEQYF.

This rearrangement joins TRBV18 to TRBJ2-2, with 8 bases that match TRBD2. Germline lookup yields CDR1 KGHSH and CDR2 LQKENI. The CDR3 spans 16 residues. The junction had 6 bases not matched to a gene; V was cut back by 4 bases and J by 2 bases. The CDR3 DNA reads TGTGCCAGCTCACGGGGGAGCGGGAGTAACACCGGGGAGCTGTTTTTT. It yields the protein CASSRGSGSNTGELFF.

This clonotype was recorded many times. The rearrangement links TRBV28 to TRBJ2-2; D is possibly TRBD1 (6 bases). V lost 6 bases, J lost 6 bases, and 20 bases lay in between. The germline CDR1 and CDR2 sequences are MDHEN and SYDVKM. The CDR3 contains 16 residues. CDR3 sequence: CASRFTPGTRSGELFF. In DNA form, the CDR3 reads TGTGCCAGCAGATTCACGCCCGGGACAAGGTCCGGGGAGCTGTTTTTT.

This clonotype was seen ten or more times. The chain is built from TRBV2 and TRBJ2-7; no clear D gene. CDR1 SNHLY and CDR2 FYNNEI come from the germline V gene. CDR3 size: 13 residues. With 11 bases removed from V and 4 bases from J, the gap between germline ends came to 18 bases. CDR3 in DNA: TGTGCCCCAAGGGTTGTGGGCAGTTACGAGCAGTACTTC. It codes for CAPRVVGSYEQYF. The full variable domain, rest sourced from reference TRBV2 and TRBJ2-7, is EPEVTQTPSHQVTQMGQEVILRCVPISNHLYFYWYRQILGQKVEFLVSFYNNEISEKSEIFDDQFSVERPDGSNFTLKIRSTKLEDSAMYFCAPRVVGSYEQYFGPGTRLTVT.

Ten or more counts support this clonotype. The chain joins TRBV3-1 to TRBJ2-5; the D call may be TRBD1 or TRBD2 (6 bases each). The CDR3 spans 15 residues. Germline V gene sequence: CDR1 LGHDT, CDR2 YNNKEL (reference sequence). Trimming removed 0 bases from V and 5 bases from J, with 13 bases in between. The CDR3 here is CASSQDRGLGETQYF. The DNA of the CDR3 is TGTGCCAGCAGCCAAGATCGGGGGCTTGGGGAGACCCAGTACTTC.

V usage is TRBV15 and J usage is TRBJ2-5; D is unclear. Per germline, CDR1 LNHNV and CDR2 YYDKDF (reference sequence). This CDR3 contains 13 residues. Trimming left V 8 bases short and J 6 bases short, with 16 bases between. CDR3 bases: TGTGCCACCGGTAGCAACCTCGAGAAGACCCAGTACTTC. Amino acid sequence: CATGSNLEKTQYF. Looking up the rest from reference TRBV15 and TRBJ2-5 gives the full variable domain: DAMVIQNPRYQVTQFGKPVTLSCSQTLNHNVMYWYQQKSSQAPKLLFHYYDKDFNNEADTPDNFQSRRPNTSFCFLDIRSPGLGDTAMYLCATGSNLEKTQYFGPGTRLLVL.

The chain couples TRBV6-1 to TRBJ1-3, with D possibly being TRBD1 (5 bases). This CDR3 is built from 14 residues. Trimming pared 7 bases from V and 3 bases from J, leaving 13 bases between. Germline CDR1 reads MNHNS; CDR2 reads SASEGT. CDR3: CASNGGKSGNTIYF. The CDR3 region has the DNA TGTGCCAGCAACGGGGGGAAGAGTGGAAACACCATATATTTT.

Written as DNA, the CDR3 is TGTGCCAGCAGCTTAGCGTTTAGGGGGTTAAACGAGCAGTACTTC. This gives the protein CASSLAFRGLNEQYF. The chain has TRBV7-9 and TRBJ2-7; TRBD1 might be the D (6 bases). Germline CDR1 SEHNR, CDR2 FQNEAQ (reference sequence). The CDR3 covers 15 residues. V dropped 0 bases and J dropped 5 bases, with 14 bases sitting between them.

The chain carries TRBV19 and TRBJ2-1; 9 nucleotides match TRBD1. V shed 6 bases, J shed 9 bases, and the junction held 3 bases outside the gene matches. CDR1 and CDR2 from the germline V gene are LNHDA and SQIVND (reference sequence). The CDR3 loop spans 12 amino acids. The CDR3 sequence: CASRRQGGEQFF. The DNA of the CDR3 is TGTGCCAGTAGAAGACAGGGGGGTGAGCAGTTCTTC.

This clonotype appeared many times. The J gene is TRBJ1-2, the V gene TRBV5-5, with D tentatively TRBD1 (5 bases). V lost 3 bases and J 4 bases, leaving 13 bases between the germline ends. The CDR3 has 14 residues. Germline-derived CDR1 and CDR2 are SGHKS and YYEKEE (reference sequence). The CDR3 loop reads CASSSPGRGYGYTF. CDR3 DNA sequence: TGTGCCAGCAGCTCCCCGGGGCGCGGCTATGGCTACACCTTC.

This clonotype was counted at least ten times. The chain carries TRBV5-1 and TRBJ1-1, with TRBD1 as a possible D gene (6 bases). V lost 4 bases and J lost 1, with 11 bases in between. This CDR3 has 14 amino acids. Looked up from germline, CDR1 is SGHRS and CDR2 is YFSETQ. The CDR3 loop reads CASSGGTQNTEAFF. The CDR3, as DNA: TGCGCCAGCAGCGGGGGGACACAGAACACTGAAGCTTTCTTT.

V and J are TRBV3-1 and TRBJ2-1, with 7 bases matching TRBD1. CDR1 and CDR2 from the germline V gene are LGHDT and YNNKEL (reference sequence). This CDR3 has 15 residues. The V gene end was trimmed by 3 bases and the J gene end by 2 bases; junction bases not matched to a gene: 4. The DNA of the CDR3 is TGTGCCAGCAGCCATAGACAGGGCCCCTACAATGAGCAGTTCTTC. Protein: CASSHRQGPYNEQFF.

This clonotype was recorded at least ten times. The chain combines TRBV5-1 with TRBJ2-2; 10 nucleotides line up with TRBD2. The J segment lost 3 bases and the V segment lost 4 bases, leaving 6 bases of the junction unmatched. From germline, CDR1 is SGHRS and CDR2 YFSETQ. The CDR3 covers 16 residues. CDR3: CASSPLAGEYTGELFF. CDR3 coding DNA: TGCGCCAGCAGCCCGCTAGCGGGAGAGTACACCGGGGAGCTGTTTTTT.

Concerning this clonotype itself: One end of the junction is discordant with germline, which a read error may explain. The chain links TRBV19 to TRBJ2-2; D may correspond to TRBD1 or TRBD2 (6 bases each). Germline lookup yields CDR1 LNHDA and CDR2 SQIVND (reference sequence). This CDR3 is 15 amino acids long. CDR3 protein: CASSARDTNTGGLFF. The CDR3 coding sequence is TGTGCCAGTAGTGCCCGGGACACCAACACCGGGGGGCTGTTTTTT.

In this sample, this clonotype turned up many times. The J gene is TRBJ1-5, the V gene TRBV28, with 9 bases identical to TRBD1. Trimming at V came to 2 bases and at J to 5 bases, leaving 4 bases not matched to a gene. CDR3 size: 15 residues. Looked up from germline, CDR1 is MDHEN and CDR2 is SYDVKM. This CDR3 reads CASSLGDRDYQPQHF. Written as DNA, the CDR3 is TGTGCCAGCAGTTTAGGGGACAGGGATTATCAGCCCCAGCATTTT.

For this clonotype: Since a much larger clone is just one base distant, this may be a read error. The CDR3 DNA sequence: TGTGTCATCACTCCGACCCAGCGGGAGGCCCCCTACGAGCAGTACTTC. It encodes CVITPTQREAPYEQYF. The chain joins TRBV27 to TRBJ2-7, with 9 bases fitting TRBD2. Germline values: CDR1 MNHEY, CDR2 SMNVEV (reference sequence). CDR3 length: 16 residues.